These T cell receptor beta chains were read from a single sample in a study of early stage breast cancer tumors. Assay used: immunoSEQ multiplex PCR; TCRdb lists only in-frame clones, some missing. Here the sample spans some 14,000 clones, approximately 81% being singletons. The sample was normal breast tissue next to the tumor. Receptors were obtained from a person in their fifties or sixties with breast cancer. Each CDR3 is given with its conserved first and last residue. D genes are given only for firm matches. Size is stated for part of the rows, as once, few or many counts, or as a class when the clone is expanded.

d_call: NA; j_call: TRBJ1-1; clone_size: NA; v_call: TRBV2; cdr3_nt: TGTGCCAGCAGTGAAAGGGTAACCCCTGAAGCTTTCTTT; cdr3_aa: CASSERVTPEAFF
d_call: TRBD2; j_call: TRBJ2-3; clone_size: few; v_call: TRBV11-2; cdr3_nt: TGTGCCAGCAGCCCAAGACTAGCGGGAGCCTCTGACACAGATACGCAGTATTTT; cdr3_aa: CASSPRLAGASDTDTQYF
d_call: TRBD2; j_call: TRBJ2-1; clone_size: NA; v_call: TRBV29-1; cdr3_nt: TGCAGCGTTGAAAAACTTGGGACTAGCGGGAGGCAGTTCTTC; cdr3_aa: CSVEKLGTSGRQFF
d_call: NA; j_call: TRBJ2-6; clone_size: once; v_call: TRBV15; cdr3_nt: TGTGCCACCAGCAGAGATGTCTTGGGGCTGGCGGGGGCCAACGTCCTGACTTTC; cdr3_aa: CATSRDVLGLAGANVLTF
d_call: NA; j_call: TRBJ2-7; clone_size: few; v_call: TRBV2; cdr3_nt: TGTGCCAGCAGTGGACAGAGCTCCTACGAGCAGTACTTC; cdr3_aa: CASSGQSSYEQYF
d_call: TRBD1; j_call: TRBJ1-6; clone_size: NA; v_call: TRBV5-4; cdr3_nt: TGTGCCAGCAGCAGAAACAGGGGGCTAGCAGAATCACCCCTCCACTTT; cdr3_aa: CASSRNRGLAESPLHF
d_call: TRBD1; j_call: TRBJ1-4; clone_size: NA; v_call: TRBV20-1; cdr3_nt: TGCAGTGCTTATACAGGGGACATGTTTTTT; cdr3_aa: CSAYTGDMFF
d_call: NA; j_call: TRBJ2-2; clone_size: NA; v_call: TRBV7-9; cdr3_nt: TGTGCCAGCAGCTTAGCCGCCGGGGAGCTGTTTTTT; cdr3_aa: CASSLAAGELFF
d_call: NA; j_call: TRBJ1-3; clone_size: NA; v_call: TRBV28; cdr3_nt: TGTGCCAGCAGTCCCCTCACAAACACCATATATTTT; cdr3_aa: CASSPLTNTIYF
d_call: TRBD2; j_call: TRBJ2-7; clone_size: NA; v_call: TRBV7-2; cdr3_nt: TGTGCCAGCAGCTTAGCCGCTAGCGGTCTTTCCCCTTACGAGCAGTACTTC; cdr3_aa: CASSLAASGLSPYEQYF
d_call: NA; j_call: TRBJ2-2; clone_size: NA; v_call: TRBV5-1; cdr3_nt: TGCGCCAGCACCTCCCAGGGGAACACCGGGGAGCTGTTTTTT; cdr3_aa: CASTSQGNTGELFF
d_call: TRBD2; j_call: TRBJ2-3; clone_size: NA; v_call: TRBV10-2; cdr3_nt: TGCGCCAGCAGCACTAGCGGGGGGGCAGATACGCAGTATTTT; cdr3_aa: CASSTSGGADTQYF
d_call: NA; j_call: TRBJ2-2; clone_size: NA; v_call: TRBV27; cdr3_nt: TGTGCCAGCAGTTTGGCAGAGAACACCGGGGAGCTGTTTTTT; cdr3_aa: CASSLAENTGELFF
d_call: NA; j_call: TRBJ2-7; clone_size: NA; v_call: TRBV6-5; cdr3_nt: TGTGCCAGCACCCTAGGGCAAAGGGAACAGTACTTC; cdr3_aa: CASTLGQREQYF
d_call: TRBD2; j_call: TRBJ2-1; clone_size: NA; v_call: TRBV7-9; cdr3_nt: TGTGCCAGCAGCCTCGGACTAGGCGATTACAATGAGCAGTTCTTC; cdr3_aa: CASSLGLGDYNEQFF
d_call: TRBD2; j_call: TRBJ2-1; clone_size: NA; v_call: TRBV9; cdr3_nt: TGTGCCAGCAGCGTAGGACCAGCGGGGGGTTACAATGAGCAGTTCTTC; cdr3_aa: CASSVGPAGGYNEQFF
d_call: NA; j_call: TRBJ2-5; clone_size: few; v_call: TRBV7-6; cdr3_nt: TGTGCCAGCAGTTTACAAGAGACCCAGTACTTC; cdr3_aa: CASSLQETQYF
d_call: NA; j_call: TRBJ1-1; clone_size: NA; v_call: TRBV5-6; cdr3_nt: TGTGCCAGCAGCTTCGACTTCGAAGCTTTCTTT; cdr3_aa: CASSFDFEAFF
d_call: NA; j_call: TRBJ1-2; clone_size: few; v_call: TRBV2; cdr3_nt: TGTGCCAGCAGGGGGGTTCAAGGGTCCGGCTACACCTTC; cdr3_aa: CASRGVQGSGYTF
d_call: NA; j_call: TRBJ2-7; clone_size: NA; v_call: TRBV6-5; cdr3_nt: TGTGCCAGCAGTGTCCAGGGGGGGGCCTACGAGCAGTACTTC; cdr3_aa: CASSVQGGAYEQYF
d_call: TRBD1; j_call: TRBJ1-6; clone_size: NA; v_call: TRBV6-6; cdr3_nt: TGTGCCAGCCACGACAGGGCCCTGGGTAATTCACCCCTCCACTTT; cdr3_aa: CASHDRALGNSPLHF
d_call: TRBD1; j_call: TRBJ2-3; clone_size: NA; v_call: TRBV27; cdr3_nt: TGTGCCAGCAGACGGGACAGGTCGATCCGCACAGATACGCAGTATTTT; cdr3_aa: CASRRDRSIRTDTQYF
d_call: NA; j_call: TRBJ2-1; clone_size: NA; v_call: TRBV7-2; cdr3_nt: TGTGCCAGCAGCTCCGGGGGCCTTAACTACAATGAGCAGTTCTTC; cdr3_aa: CASSSGGLNYNEQFF
d_call: NA; j_call: TRBJ2-7; clone_size: few; v_call: TRBV7-9; cdr3_nt: TGTGCCAGCAGCTTATATGAGGGCAGGGCTTACGAGCAGTACTTC; cdr3_aa: CASSLYEGRAYEQYF
d_call: TRBD1; j_call: TRBJ2-7; clone_size: NA; v_call: TRBV18; cdr3_nt: TGTGCCAGCTCAAGAACAGGGGGCCCACCCTACGAGCAGTACTTC; cdr3_aa: CASSRTGGPPYEQYF
d_call: NA; j_call: TRBJ1-1; clone_size: NA; v_call: TRBV30; cdr3_nt: TGTGCCGGACAAGGGTTGGCTTTCTTT; cdr3_aa: CAGQGLAFF
d_call: TRBD2; j_call: TRBJ2-3; clone_size: NA; v_call: TRBV5-1; cdr3_nt: TGCGCCAGCAGCCCTTCTGGAGCGGGAGGTTCAGATACGCAGTATTTT; cdr3_aa: CASSPSGAGGSDTQYF
d_call: TRBD1; j_call: TRBJ2-7; clone_size: NA; v_call: TRBV28; cdr3_nt: TGTGCCAGTCCGGGACAGGGGACCTACGAGCAGTACTTC; cdr3_aa: CASPGQGTYEQYF
d_call: TRBD1; j_call: TRBJ2-1; clone_size: NA; v_call: TRBV9; cdr3_nt: TGTGCCAGCAGCGGACCGGGACAGGGGGACAATGAGCAGTTCTTC; cdr3_aa: CASSGPGQGDNEQFF
d_call: TRBD2; j_call: TRBJ2-5; clone_size: NA; v_call: TRBV4-2; cdr3_nt: TGTGCCAGCAAAGCAGCCCTAGCGGGAGGACAAGAGACCCAGTACTTC; cdr3_aa: CASKAALAGGQETQYF
d_call: TRBD1; j_call: TRBJ2-3; clone_size: once; v_call: TRBV5-1; cdr3_nt: TGCGCCAGCAGCTACCAGGGGGCCGGGACAGATACGCAGTATTTT; cdr3_aa: CASSYQGAGTDTQYF
d_call: NA; j_call: TRBJ2-1; clone_size: NA; v_call: TRBV4-2; cdr3_nt: TGTGCCAGCAGCTTGGCCAAACAGGGCTCCTACAATGAGCAGTTCTTC; cdr3_aa: CASSLAKQGSYNEQFF
d_call: NA; j_call: TRBJ2-2; clone_size: NA; v_call: TRBV4-3; cdr3_nt: TGCGCCAGCAGCTTCACAGGGGCGGGAACCGGGGAGCTGTTTTTT; cdr3_aa: CASSFTGAGTGELFF
d_call: NA; j_call: TRBJ2-6; clone_size: NA; v_call: TRBV5-1; cdr3_nt: TGCGCCAGCAGCTTGGCAGGGCCCGGGGCCAACGTCCTGACTTTC; cdr3_aa: CASSLAGPGANVLTF
d_call: NA; j_call: TRBJ2-3; clone_size: NA; v_call: TRBV6-5; cdr3_nt: TGTGCCAGCAGTTACGGGGGTAAGACAGATACGCAGTATTTT; cdr3_aa: CASSYGGKTDTQYF
d_call: NA; j_call: TRBJ1-3; clone_size: NA; v_call: TRBV2; cdr3_nt: TGTGCCAGCAGTGAAGCCAGGACTACTGGAAACACCATATATTTT; cdr3_aa: CASSEARTTGNTIYF
d_call: TRBD2; j_call: TRBJ2-1; clone_size: NA; v_call: TRBV7-2; cdr3_nt: TGTGCCAGCAGCCTAAGGAACCTAGCGGGAGTTAGGAATGAGCAGTTCTTC; cdr3_aa: CASSLRNLAGVRNEQFF
d_call: TRBD1; j_call: TRBJ2-5; clone_size: NA; v_call: TRBV7-9; cdr3_nt: TGTGCCAGCAGCCCAGGGACAGTTCGGGAGACCCAGTACTTC; cdr3_aa: CASSPGTVRETQYF
d_call: TRBD2; j_call: TRBJ2-1; clone_size: NA; v_call: TRBV14; cdr3_nt: TGTGCCAGCAGCCAGGCATTAGCGGGTCGGTACAATGAGCAGTTCTTC; cdr3_aa: CASSQALAGRYNEQFF
d_call: NA; j_call: TRBJ2-7; clone_size: NA; v_call: TRBV10-3; cdr3_nt: TGTGCCATCAGTGCCGAGCGGCCCTACGAGCAGTACTTC; cdr3_aa: CAISAERPYEQYF
d_call: NA; j_call: TRBJ1-1; clone_size: NA; v_call: TRBV5-6; cdr3_nt: TGTGCCAGCAGCTTGGCCACTGAAGCTTTCTTT; cdr3_aa: CASSLATEAFF